This T cell receptor beta chain was sequenced in a study of blood T cell repertoires in COVID-19. TCRdb's table, derived via immunoSEQ multiplex PCR, lists solely in-frame clones and lacks some. The sample includes 180,000 or so clones, 75% to 90% seen only once; the top ten take approximately 8%. CDR3 length: 15 residues. Germline assignment: CDR1 KGHSH and CDR2 LQKENI. Trimming stripped 6 bases from V and 8 bases from J, with 19 bases between. This clone was counted a single time. The sample comprised peripheral blood. This clonotype was obtained from a woman aged 60-70 years with acute or convalescent COVID-19. The rearrangement uses TRBV18 and TRBJ1-4; D might be TRBD1 (6 bases). The CDR3 sequence is CASSVQGQSQEKLFF. DNA for the CDR3: TGTGCCAGCTCCGTACAGGGACAAAGTCAAGAAAAACTGTTTTTT.